This T cell receptor (beta chain) was retrieved from a study of blood T cells in healthy people across ages. This clonotype was counted only a few times. What it binds is unknown. Study results and caveats: Naive and antigen-experienced cells were not separated, limiting conclusive comparison.

CDR3 length equals 16 residues. From germline, CDR1 is MNHNS and CDR2 SASEGT. Sample-barcoded 5' priming and a J-beta primer mix drove a second PCR of 7 to 11 cycles. Every cDNA molecule carried a tag from a template-switch adaptor bearing 12 random nucleotides. Paired-end reads containing CDR3 totaled no fewer than 2.5 million for each sample. TCRdb independently ran MiXCR on the 5' RACE reads; one entry per CDR3 protein. This sample carries hundreds of thousands of distinct CDR3 sequences, around two fifths of them seen once, and the ten largest clones take around 21%. Samples each yielded at least 6 micrograms of total RNA.

This chain joins TRBV6-1 and TRBJ2-7; TRBD1 agrees at 7 bases. The J call could be wrong; TRBJ2-5 is a better fit for the DNA end. The receptor was derived from a man aged 55 to 69 in good health. Sequenced input: blood. CDR3 protein: CASSESGTVLWETQYF. In nucleotides, the CDR3 is TGTGCCAGCAGTGAATCAGGGACAGTGTTATGGGAGACCCAGTACTTC.